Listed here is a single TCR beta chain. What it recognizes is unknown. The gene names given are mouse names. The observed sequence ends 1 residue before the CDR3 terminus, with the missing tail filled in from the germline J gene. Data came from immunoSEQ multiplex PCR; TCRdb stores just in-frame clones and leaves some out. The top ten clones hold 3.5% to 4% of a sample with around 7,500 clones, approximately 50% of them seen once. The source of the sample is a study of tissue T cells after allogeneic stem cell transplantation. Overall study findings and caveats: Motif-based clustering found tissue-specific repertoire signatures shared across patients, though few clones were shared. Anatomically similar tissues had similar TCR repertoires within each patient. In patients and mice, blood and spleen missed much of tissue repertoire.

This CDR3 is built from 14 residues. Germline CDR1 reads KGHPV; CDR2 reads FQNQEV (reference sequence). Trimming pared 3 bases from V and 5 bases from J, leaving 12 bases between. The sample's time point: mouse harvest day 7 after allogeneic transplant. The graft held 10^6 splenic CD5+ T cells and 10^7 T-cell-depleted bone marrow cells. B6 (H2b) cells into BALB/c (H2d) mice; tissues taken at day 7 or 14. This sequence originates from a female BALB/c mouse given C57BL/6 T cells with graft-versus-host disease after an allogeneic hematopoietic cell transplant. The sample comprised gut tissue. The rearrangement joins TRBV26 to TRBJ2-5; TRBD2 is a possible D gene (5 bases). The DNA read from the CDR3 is TGTGCCAGCAGTCTCCTCGATCTGGGAGACACCCAGTAC. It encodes CASSLLDLGDTQY. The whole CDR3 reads CASSLLDLGDTQYF.